Listed below are T cell receptor beta chains from one sample, sequenced in a study of shared clonotypes between healthy human individuals. Generated by immunoSEQ multiplex PCR, the TCRdb table keeps only in-frame clones and is missing some. The sample carries over a million clones, 95% to 99% recorded once. Input material: naive CD4+ T cells sorted from blood. The receptors here all came from a man younger than 40 in good health. Each CDR3 is given with its conserved first and last residue. The order of the fields is D gene, J gene, CDR3 length, V gene, CDR3 protein. A D gene is named only where the DNA matches it firmly.

D: -; J: TRBJ2-5; length: 11; V: TRBV7-6; CDR3: CASSSQETQYF
D: TRBD2; J: TRBJ2-3; length: 15; V: TRBV27; CDR3: CASSRTSGRTDTQYF
D: -; J: TRBJ1-1; length: 15; V: TRBV19; CDR3: CASTYPGEVGTEAFF
D: -; J: TRBJ2-1; length: 17; V: TRBV5-4; CDR3: CASSLLGKRSSYNEQFF
D: TRBD2; J: TRBJ2-7; length: 16; V: TRBV7-2; CDR3: CASSATGTSGRYEQYF
D: -; J: TRBJ1-2; length: 12; V: TRBV11-2; CDR3: CASSLVGYGYTF
D: TRBD1; J: TRBJ2-1; length: 18; V: TRBV12-5; CDR3: CASGLSQGVTSSYNEQFF
D: TRBD1; J: TRBJ2-7; length: 13; V: TRBV7-9; CDR3: CASSISRDRGQYF
D: -; J: TRBJ1-4; length: 14; V: TRBV7-2; CDR3: CASSLASLNEKLFF
D: -; J: TRBJ2-7; length: 14; V: TRBV5-6; CDR3: CASTAPGHSYEQYF
D: -; J: TRBJ2-7; length: 14; V: TRBV7-9; CDR3: CASSLAGTTYEQYF
D: -; J: TRBJ1-2; length: 17; V: TRBV9; CDR3: CASSAPSRVNSDYGYTF
D: -; J: TRBJ2-7; length: 17; V: TRBV19; CDR3: CASSIVVVSQGPYEQYF
D: -; J: TRBJ2-7; length: 14; V: TRBV5-1; CDR3: CASSMTRLSYEQYF
D: -; J: TRBJ2-7; length: 11; V: TRBV20-1; CDR3: CSAKWRGQQYF
D: TRBD2; J: TRBJ2-7; length: 15; V: TRBV7-9; CDR3: CASSLSGSRGYEQYF
D: -; J: TRBJ2-2; length: 17; V: TRBV4-1; CDR3: CASSQRQGSGNTGELFF
D: -; J: TRBJ1-2; length: 12; V: TRBV6-5; CDR3: CASRGVDYGYTF
D: TRBD2; J: TRBJ2-2; length: 15; V: TRBV29-1; CDR3: CSGWKRGIGSGELFF
D: -; J: TRBJ1-2; length: 14; V: TRBV5-4; CDR3: CASRNTAGPIGYTF
D: -; J: TRBJ2-7; length: 11; V: TRBV28; CDR3: CASSSPYEQYF
D: TRBD2; J: TRBJ2-1; length: 15; V: TRBV5-5; CDR3: CASSFRAGGVNEQFF
D: -; J: TRBJ2-7; length: 14; V: TRBV5-6; CDR3: CASSGVGRYYEQYF
D: -; J: TRBJ2-1; length: 15; V: TRBV9; CDR3: CASSVATGSRNEQFF
D: TRBD2; J: TRBJ2-1; length: 17; V: TRBV10-3; CDR3: CAISDPHSGRSYNEQFF